These T cell receptor beta chains were read from a single sample in a study of shared clonotypes between healthy human individuals. TCRdb keeps only in-frame clones here, not all; method: immunoSEQ multiplex PCR. The sample yields 2,500,000 or so clones, about 92% seen once. What was sequenced was naive CD4+ T cells sorted from blood. The receptors were gathered from a man between 18 and 29 years old in good health. Both conserved end residues are part of each CDR3.

V gene	J gene	CDR3 protein
TRBV6-6	TRBJ2-7	CASSYLVDEQYF
TRBV6-1	TRBJ1-6	CASSDLGVALHF
TRBV5-1	TRBJ2-3	CASSRNPGLSTDTQYF
TRBV28	TRBJ1-3	CASTEYWDSGNTIYF
TRBV7-2	TRBJ2-1	CASSPVSGVRNNEQFF
TRBV4-2	TRBJ1-2	CASSQDLGAGGGTGYGYTF
TRBV9	TRBJ2-1	CASSAQLAGNEQFF
TRBV28	TRBJ1-2	CASSLGTRATF
TRBV29-1	TRBJ2-2	CSVLGDSQRGELFF
TRBV5-1	TRBJ1-4	CASSFRDGGNEKLFF
TRBV18	TRBJ2-7	CASSPQGAGYEQYF
TRBV11-3	TRBJ2-1	CASSLGVGSYNEQFF
TRBV5-1	TRBJ2-5	CASRLQETQYF
TRBV9	TRBJ2-2	CASSSRDYPVGELFF
TRBV7-2	TRBJ2-5	CASSLRPVAGGEETQYF
TRBV6-5	TRBJ1-2	CASSLPGQYGYTF
TRBV5-8	TRBJ1-4	CASSLEGRDAEKLFF